The entry below describes one T cell receptor beta chain. The antigen remains undetermined. This record belongs to a study of neurological immune-mediated disorders. The study's findings and limits: On phylogenetic grouping, the repertoires of 18 of 34 multiple sclerosis patients fell within one related-CDR3 cluster, constituting a possible signature.

Synthesis of cDNA was performed by 5'RACE using 10-nucleotide random UMIs. TCRdb redid the calling of the 5' RACE reads with MiXCR, one entry per CDR3 protein. The repertoire has 50,000 to 65,000 distinct CDR3 sequences, around 3.6% of them found once; the top ten carry 1.5% to 2%. This CDR3 region has 14 residues. Trimming shortened V by 6 bases and J by 4 bases, and 18 bases separated the two germline ends. CDR1 and CDR2 (germline): DFQATT, SNEGSKA (reference sequence). The receptor was isolated from a man aged 30 to 45 with multiple sclerosis. The chain employs TRBV20-1 and TRBJ1-2; D perhaps matches TRBD1 (5 bases). The sequencing sample was made of PBMCs. The CDR3 is CSAPDTKWGYGYTF. The CDR3 DNA reads as TGCAGTGCCCCGGACACGAAATGGGGCTATGGCTACACCTTC.